This T cell receptor (beta chain) stems from a study of blood T cell repertoires in COVID-19 (dated by TCRdb to 2020 to 2021). About the investigation overall: Collaborator samples came from the United States, Italy and Spain and covered acute and convalescent phases of COVID-19. The repertoires were released in a freely available public database intended as a resource for research on the immune response to SARS-CoV-2. HLA class I and class II types, where available, came from metadata supplied by the sample provider rather than from assay-based typing. Samples came from the ongoing ImmuneRACE study (first 160 participants) plus 1,254 subjects from 6 global collaborators. Sample metadata almost always included a de-identified subject ID, COVID-19 status, age in years and sex. The material from the prospective study consisted of cDNA or gDNA derived from T cells, B-cell-depleted T cells, or PBMCs. The dataset comprised deeply sampled blood TCRbeta repertoires from subjects exposed to, actively infected with, or recovered from COVID-19.

V is pared back by 4 bases and J by 4 bases, with 8 bases lying between the germline termini. CDR1 SGHNT and CDR2 YENEEA are derived from the germline V gene. From its cysteine to its phenylalanine, the CDR3 spans 14 amino acids. The sequence is cut down to CDR3 DNA, 42 bases in frame from base 1. General findings and caveats noted by the study authors: Clinical and demographic metadata were provided uncurated, with the amount varying by source and participant.

The immunoSEQ Assay, a bias-controlled multiplex PCR, was used to amplify TCRbeta CDR3 regions from genomic DNA. Processing in the source paper ran as follows. Nucleated cell counts per sample were estimated from amplification of reference gene primers within the assay. Sequence reads were collapsed and filtered to measure the absolute abundance of every unique TCRbeta CDR3 rearrangement. Productive Simpson clonality was computed per sample as the square root of Simpson's diversity index over productive rearrangements. TCRdb holds this immuneACCESS table with in-frame rearrangements only. Some clones are missing; in checked studies, unresolved V genes explain under half, and the rest has no known cause. From that table come the V and J calls and clone size; the DNA was used to work out D and trimming. Here the sample has about 130,000 clones; more than 75% occur a single time. Of the sample, around 20% is held by the ten largest clones.

A word on this clone: Which antigen it targets is not known. Nothing much larger sits one base from this clone, and base qualities are not available.

Samples from volunteer blood donors who had recovered from COVID-19 were contributed by a second Seattle source. The collaborating institutions used their own protocols to collect whole blood in K2EDTA tubes. For TCRbeta analysis, collaborator samples were shipped as frozen whole blood, as isolated PBMCs, or as DNA extracted from either sample type. The specimen was peripheral blood. This receptor was taken from a woman aged 50 to 60 who had recovered from COVID-19. The sequence is built from TRBV11-3 and TRBJ1-6, with the identity of the D gene unclear. The encoded CDR3 is CASSSQYYNSPLHF. The bases are TGTGCCAGCAGCTCCCAGTATTATAATTCACCCCTCCACTTT.